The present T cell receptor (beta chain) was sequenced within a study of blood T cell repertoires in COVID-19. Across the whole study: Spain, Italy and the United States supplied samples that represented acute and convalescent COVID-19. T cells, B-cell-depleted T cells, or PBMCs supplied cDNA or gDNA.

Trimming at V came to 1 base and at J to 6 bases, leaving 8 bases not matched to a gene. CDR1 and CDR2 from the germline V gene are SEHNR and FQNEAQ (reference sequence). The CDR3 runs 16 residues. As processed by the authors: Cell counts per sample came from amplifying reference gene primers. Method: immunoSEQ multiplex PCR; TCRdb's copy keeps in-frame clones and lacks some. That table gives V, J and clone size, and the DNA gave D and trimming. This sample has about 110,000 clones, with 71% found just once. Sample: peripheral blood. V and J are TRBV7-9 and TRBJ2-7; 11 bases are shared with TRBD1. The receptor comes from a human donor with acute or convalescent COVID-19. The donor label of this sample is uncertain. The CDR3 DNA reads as TGTGCCAGCAGCTTAGGGACAGGGGGCATGGTCGCCGAGCAGTACGTC. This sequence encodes CASSLGTGGMVAEQYV.